Here is one T cell receptor (beta chain) with its context. As yet, its antigen is unknown. The data belong to a study of OX40 agonist ivuxolimab in advanced cancers. For the study at large: Those enrolled were 80% to 85% male, with a mean age of approximately 60 years and ages from roughly 20 to 85. Treatment received earlier with anti-PD-1, anti-PD-L1 or anti-CTLA-4 agents was allowed, and 40% had some.

The study's findings and limits: Fewer expanded clones were found on average in CD4+ than in CD8+ T cells. In the 0.1 to 3.0 mg/kg range, CD4+ and CD8+ blood T cells had expanded clonally by week 6.

Profiled with immunoSEQ multiplex PCR; TCRdb holds only in-frame clones, not every one. The repertoire holds 99,000 or so clones, with 91% as singletons. With 5 bases clipped from V and 7 bases from J, the junction kept 7 bases outside the gene matches. The CDR3 contains 15 residues. CDR1 and CDR2 from the germline V gene are SSHAT and FNYEAQ (reference sequence). The genes are TRBV7-7 and TRBJ2-2; 10 bases are a match to TRBD2. This TCR was recovered from an adult with an advanced solid tumor such as melanoma, head and neck, liver or kidney cancer. Sample: CD4+ or CD8+ T cells sorted from blood, taken in a trial of the OX40 agonist ivuxolimab. The CDR3: CASSPTSGTVGELFF. Written as DNA, the CDR3 is TGTGCCAGCAGCCCTACTAGCGGGACGGTCGGGGAGCTGTTTTTT.